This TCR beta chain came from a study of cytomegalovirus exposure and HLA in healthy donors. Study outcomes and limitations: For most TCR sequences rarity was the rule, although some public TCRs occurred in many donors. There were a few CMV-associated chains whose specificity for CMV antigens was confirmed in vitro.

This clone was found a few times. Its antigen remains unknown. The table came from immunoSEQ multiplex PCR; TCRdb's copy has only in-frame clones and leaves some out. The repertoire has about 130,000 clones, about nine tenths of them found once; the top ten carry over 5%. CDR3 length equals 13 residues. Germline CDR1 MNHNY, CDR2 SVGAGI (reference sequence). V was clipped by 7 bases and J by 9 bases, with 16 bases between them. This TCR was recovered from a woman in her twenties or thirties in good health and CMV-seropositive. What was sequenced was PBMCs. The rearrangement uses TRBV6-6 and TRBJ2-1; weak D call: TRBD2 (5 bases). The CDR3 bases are TGTGCCAGCAAGGAGGAAGAGGTACGTGAGCAGTTCTTC. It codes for CASKEEEVREQFF.